This T cell receptor beta chain was obtained from a study of T cell responses to AZD1222 COVID-19 vaccine. Second doses at about 4 or about 12 weeks were pooled. Germline V gene sequence: CDR1 SGDLS, CDR2 YYNGEE. This CDR3 comprises 16 residues. Trimming left V 4 bases short and J 0 bases short, with 14 bases between. Only in-frame clones appear in the TCRdb table, and some are missing; sequencing was by immunoSEQ multiplex PCR. This table holds 250,000 to 300,000 clones, almost 95% found once. The genes are TRBV9 and TRBJ2-1; no reliable D call. The material sequenced was peripheral blood, taken 28 days after the second AZD1222 dose. The receptor was derived from an adult who received the AZD1222 COVID-19 vaccine. The CDR3 DNA sequence: TGTGCCAGCAGCCTAACGCCTAGGTTCTCCTACAATGAGCAGTTCTTC. Translated: CASSLTPRFSYNEQFF.